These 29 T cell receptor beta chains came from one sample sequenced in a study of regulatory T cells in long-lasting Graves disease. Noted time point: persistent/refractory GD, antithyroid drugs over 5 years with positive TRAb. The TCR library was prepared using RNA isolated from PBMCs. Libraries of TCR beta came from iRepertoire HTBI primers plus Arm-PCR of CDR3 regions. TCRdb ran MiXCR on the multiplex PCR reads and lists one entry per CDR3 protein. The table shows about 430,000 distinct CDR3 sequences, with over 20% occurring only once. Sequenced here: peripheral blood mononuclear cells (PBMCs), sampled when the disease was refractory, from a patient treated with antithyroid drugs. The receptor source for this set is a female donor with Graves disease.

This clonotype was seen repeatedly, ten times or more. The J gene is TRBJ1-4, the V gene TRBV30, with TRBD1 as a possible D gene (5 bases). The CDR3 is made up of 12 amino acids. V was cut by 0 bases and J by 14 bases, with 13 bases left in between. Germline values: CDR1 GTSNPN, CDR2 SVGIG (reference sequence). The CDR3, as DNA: TGTGCCTGGAGTGTAGGGACGCGTCCCCTGTTTTTT. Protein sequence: CAWSVGTRPLFF.

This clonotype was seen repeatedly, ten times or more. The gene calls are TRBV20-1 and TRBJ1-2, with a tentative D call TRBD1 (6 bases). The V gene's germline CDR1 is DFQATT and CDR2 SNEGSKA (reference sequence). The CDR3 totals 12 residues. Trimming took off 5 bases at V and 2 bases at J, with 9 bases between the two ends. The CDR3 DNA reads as TGCAGTGCTTACAGGGCAAACTATGGCTACACCTTC. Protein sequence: CSAYRANYGYTF.

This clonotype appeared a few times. The CDR3 protein is CAISESGSSSYEQYF. The CDR3 nucleotides read TGTGCCATCAGTGAGTCTGGCAGCAGCTCCTACGAGCAGTACTTC. V is TRBV10-3 and J is TRBJ2-7; D remains unclear. V lost 0 bases to trimming and J lost 0 bases, with 9 bases between them. Germline-derived CDR1 and CDR2 are ENHRY and SYGVKD. CDR3 length: 15 residues.

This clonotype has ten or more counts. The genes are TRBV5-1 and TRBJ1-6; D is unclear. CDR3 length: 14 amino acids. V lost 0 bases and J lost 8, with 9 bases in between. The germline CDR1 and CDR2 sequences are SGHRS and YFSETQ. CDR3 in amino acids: CASSLGSLDSPLHF. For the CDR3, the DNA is TGCGCCAGCAGCTTGGGCAGCTTGGATTCACCCCTCCACTTT.

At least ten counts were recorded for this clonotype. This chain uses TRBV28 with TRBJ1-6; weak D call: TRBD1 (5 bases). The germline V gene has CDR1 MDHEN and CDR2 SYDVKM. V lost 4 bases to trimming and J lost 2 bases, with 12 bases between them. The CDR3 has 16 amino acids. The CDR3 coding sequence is TGTGCCAGCAGTTCCCTTGGGGGGGCCTATAATTCACCCCTCCACTTT. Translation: CASSSLGGAYNSPLHF.

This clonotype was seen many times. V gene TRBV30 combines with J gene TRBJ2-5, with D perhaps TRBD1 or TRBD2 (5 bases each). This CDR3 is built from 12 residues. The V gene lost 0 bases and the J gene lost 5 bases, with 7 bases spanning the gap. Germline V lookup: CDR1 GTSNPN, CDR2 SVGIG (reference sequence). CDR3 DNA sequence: TGTGCCTGGAGTGTCGGGGACGAGACCCAGTACTTC. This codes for CAWSVGDETQYF.

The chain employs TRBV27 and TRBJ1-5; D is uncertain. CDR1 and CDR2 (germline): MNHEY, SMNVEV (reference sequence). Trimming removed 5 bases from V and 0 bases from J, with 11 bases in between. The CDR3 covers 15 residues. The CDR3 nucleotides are TGTGCCAGCAGTGGCAACGGAAATAGCAATCAGCCCCAGCATTTT. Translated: CASSGNGNSNQPQHF.

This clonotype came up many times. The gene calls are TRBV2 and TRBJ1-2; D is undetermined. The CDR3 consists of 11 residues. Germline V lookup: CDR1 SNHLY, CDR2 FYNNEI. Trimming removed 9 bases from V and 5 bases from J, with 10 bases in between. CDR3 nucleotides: TGTGCCAGAAGGGAGGGTTATGGCTACACCTTC. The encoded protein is CARREGYGYTF.

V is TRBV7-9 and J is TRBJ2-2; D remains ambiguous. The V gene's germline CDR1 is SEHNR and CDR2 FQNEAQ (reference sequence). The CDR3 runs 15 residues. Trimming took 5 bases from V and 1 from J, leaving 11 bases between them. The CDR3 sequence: CASSQTLGNTGELFF. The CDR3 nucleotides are TGTGCCAGCAGCCAGACTCTGGGGAACACCGGGGAGCTGTTTTTT.

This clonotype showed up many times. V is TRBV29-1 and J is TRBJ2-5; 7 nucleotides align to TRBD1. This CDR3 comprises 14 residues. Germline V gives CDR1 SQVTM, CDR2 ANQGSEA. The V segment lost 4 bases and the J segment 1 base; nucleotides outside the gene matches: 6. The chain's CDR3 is CSVVPDRSQETQYF. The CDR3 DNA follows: TGCAGCGTTGTGCCGGACAGGAGCCAAGAGACCCAGTACTTC. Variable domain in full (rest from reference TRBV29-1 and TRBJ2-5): SAVISQKPSRDICQRGTSLTIQCQVDSQVTMMFWYRQQPGQSLTLIATANQGSEATYESGFVIDKFPISRPNLTFSTLTVSNMSPEDSSIYLCSVVPDRSQETQYFGPGTRLLVL.

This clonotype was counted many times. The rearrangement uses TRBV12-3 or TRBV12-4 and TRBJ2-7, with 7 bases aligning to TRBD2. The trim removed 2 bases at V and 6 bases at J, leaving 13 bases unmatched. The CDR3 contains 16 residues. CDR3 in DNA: TGTGCCAGCAGTTTATCGCTAACGGGAGGAAAGGGCGAGCAGTACTTC. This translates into CASSLSLTGGKGEQYF.

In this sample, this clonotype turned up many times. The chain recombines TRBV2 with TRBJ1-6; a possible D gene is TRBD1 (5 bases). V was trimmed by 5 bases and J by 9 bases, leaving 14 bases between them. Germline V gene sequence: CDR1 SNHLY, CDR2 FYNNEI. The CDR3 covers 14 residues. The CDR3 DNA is TGTGCCAGCAGTCCCGAGGGGAAGAGTTCACCCCTCCACTTT. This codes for CASSPEGKSSPLHF.

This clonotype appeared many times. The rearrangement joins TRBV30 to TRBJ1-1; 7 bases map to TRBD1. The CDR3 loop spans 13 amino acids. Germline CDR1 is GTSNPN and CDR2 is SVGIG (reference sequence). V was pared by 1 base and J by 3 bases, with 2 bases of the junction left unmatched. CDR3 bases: TGTGCCTGGAGTGGACAGGGCCACACTGAAGCTTTCTTT. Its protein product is CAWSGQGHTEAFF.

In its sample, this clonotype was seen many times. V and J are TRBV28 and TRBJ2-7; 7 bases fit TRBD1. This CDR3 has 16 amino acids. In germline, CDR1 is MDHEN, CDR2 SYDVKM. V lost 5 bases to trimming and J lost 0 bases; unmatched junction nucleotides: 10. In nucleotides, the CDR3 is TGTGCCAGCAGTCTAACTGGGGACAGTCGCTCCTACGAGCAGTACTTC. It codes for CASSLTGDSRSYEQYF.

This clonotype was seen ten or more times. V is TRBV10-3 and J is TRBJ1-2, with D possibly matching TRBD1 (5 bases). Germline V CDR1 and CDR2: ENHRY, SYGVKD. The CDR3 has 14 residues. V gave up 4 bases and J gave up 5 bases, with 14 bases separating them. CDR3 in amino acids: CAISALGTEYGYTF. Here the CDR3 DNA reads TGTGCCATCAGTGCCCTCGGGACGGAGTATGGCTACACCTTC.

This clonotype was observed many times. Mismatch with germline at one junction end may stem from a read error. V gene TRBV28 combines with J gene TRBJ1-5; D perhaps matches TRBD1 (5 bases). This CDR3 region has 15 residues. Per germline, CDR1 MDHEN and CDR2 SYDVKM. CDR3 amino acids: CASRGGERRNQPQHF. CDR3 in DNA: TGTGCCAGCCGGGGGGGGGAAAGGCGCAACCAGCCCCAGCATTTT.

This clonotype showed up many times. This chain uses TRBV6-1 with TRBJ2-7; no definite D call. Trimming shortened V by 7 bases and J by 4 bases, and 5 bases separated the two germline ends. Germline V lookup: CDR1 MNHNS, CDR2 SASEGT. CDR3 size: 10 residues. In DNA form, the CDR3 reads TGTGCCAGCAACCGATACGAGCAGTACTTC. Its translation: CASNRYEQYF.

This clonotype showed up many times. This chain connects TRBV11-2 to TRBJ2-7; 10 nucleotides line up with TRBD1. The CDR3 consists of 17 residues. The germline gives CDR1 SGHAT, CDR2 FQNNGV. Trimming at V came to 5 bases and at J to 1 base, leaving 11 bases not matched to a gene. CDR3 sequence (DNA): TGTGCCAGCAGCCGGCGGGTACCGGGACAGGGGTCCTACGAGCAGTACTTC. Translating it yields CASSRRVPGQGSYEQYF. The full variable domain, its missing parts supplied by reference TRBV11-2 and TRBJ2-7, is EAGVAQSPRYKIIEKRQSVAFWCNPISGHATLYWYQQILGQGPKLLIQFQNNGVVDDSQLPKDRFSAERLKGVDSTLKIQPAKLEDSAVYLCASSRRVPGQGSYEQYFGPGTRLTVT.

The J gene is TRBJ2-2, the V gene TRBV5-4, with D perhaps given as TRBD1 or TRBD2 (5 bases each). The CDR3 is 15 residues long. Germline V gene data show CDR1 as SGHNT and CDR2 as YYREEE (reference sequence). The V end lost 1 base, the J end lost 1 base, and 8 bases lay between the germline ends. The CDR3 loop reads CASSLRGVNTGELFF. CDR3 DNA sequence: TGTGCCAGCAGCTTGAGAGGGGTGAACACCGGGGAGCTGTTTTTT.

For the CDR3, the DNA is TGTGCCAGCAGCTCATCAGGGGTGTCGGCCGGGGAGCTGTTTTTT. Translation gives CASSSSGVSAGELFF. The V call is TRBV11-3, the J call TRBJ2-2; tentative D call: TRBD1 (6 bases). The CDR3 is made up of 15 amino acids. Germline V gene sequence: CDR1 SGHNT, CDR2 YENEEA. Trimming removed 4 bases from V and 6 bases from J, with 15 bases in between.

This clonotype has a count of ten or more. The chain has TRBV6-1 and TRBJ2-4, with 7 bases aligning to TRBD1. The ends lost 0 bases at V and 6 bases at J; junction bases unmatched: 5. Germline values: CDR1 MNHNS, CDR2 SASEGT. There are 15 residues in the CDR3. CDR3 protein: CASSEAGQSGNIQYF. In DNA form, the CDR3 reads TGTGCCAGCAGTGAAGCGGGACAGAGCGGAAACATTCAGTACTTC.

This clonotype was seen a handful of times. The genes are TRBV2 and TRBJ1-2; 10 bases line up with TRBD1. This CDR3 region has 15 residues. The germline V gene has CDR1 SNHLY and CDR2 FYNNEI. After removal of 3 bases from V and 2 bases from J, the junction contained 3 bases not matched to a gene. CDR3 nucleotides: TGTGCCAGCAGTGATGGACAGGGGGGGAACTATGGCTACACCTTC. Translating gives CASSDGQGGNYGYTF.

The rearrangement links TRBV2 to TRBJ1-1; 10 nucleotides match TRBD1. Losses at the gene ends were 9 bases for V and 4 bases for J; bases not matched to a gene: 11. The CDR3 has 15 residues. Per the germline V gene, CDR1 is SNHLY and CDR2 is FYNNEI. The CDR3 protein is CASPLQGQGFTEAFF. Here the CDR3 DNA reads TGTGCCAGTCCCCTCCAGGGACAGGGGTTCACTGAAGCTTTCTTT.

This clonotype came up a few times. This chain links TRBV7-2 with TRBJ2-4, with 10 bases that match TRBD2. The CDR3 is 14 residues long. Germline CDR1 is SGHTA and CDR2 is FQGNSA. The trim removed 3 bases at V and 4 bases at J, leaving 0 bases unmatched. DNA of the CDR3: TGTGCCAGCAGCTTGACTAGCGGGAAAAACATTCAGTACTTC. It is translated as CASSLTSGKNIQYF.

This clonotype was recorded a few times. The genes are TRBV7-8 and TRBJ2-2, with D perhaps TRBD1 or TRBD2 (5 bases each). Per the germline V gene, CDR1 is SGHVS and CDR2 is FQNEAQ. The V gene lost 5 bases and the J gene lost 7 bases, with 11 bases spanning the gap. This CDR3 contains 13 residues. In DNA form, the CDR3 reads TGTGCCAGCAGCCTCCGAGGGGACGGGGAGCTGTTTTTT. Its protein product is CASSLRGDGELFF.

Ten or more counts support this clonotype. The CDR3 region has the DNA TGTGCCAGCAGTGAAATGCATGGGACTAGCGGGATCGAGACCCAGTACTTC. Its translation: CASSEMHGTSGIETQYF. V and J are TRBV6-1 and TRBJ2-5; 13 nucleotides line up with TRBD2. After removal of 2 bases from V and 5 bases from J, the junction contained 8 bases not matched to a gene. Germline assignment: CDR1 MNHNS and CDR2 SASEGT. There are 17 residues in the CDR3.

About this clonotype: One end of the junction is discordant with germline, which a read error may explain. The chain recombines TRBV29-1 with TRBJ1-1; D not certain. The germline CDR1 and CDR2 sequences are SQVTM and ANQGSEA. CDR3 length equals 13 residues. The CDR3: CSVDRLMNTGAFF. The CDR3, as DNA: TGCAGCGTTGACAGGTTGATGAACACTGGAGCTTTCTTT.

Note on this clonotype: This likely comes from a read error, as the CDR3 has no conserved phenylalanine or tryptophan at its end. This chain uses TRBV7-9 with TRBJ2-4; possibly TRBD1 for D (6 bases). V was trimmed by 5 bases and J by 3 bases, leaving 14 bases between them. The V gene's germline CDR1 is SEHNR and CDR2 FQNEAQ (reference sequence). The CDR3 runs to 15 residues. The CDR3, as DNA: TGTGCCAGCAGCCAAACAGGGTCGGGCAAAAACATTCAGTACCTC. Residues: CASSQTGSGKNIQYL.

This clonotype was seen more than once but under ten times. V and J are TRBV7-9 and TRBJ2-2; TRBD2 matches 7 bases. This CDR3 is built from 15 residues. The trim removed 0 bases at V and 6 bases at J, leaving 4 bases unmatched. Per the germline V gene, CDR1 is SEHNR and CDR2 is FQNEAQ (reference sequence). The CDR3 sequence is CASSLAGGPAGELFF. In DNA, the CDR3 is TGTGCCAGCAGCTTAGCGGGAGGGCCTGCCGGGGAGCTGTTTTTT.